This paragraph covers one T cell receptor (beta chain) sequence. The sample comes from a study of cytotoxic CD8 clonotypes in ibrutinib-treated CLL. Study background: The average sample held roughly 250,000 productive templates and fewer than 100,000 productive rearrangements.

TCRdb's table, derived via immunoSEQ multiplex PCR, lists solely in-frame clones and lacks some. The sample lists about 300,000 clones; 65% to 85% were seen once. The receptor's source is a human donor with chronic lymphocytic leukemia. This sample comprised PBMCs, obtained at disease progression, from a patient treated with ibrutinib.

The CDR3 reads CASSLQGIGEQFF. In DNA, the CDR3 is TGTGCCAGCAGCCTGCAGGGGATTGGTGAGCAGTTCTTC. The V gene is TRBV7-8, the J gene TRBJ2-1; tentatively, D is TRBD1 (6 bases). The CDR3 spans 13 residues. CDR1 and CDR2 from the germline V gene are SGHVS and FQNEAQ. Trimming removed 5 bases at V and 9 bases at J, with 14 bases between.